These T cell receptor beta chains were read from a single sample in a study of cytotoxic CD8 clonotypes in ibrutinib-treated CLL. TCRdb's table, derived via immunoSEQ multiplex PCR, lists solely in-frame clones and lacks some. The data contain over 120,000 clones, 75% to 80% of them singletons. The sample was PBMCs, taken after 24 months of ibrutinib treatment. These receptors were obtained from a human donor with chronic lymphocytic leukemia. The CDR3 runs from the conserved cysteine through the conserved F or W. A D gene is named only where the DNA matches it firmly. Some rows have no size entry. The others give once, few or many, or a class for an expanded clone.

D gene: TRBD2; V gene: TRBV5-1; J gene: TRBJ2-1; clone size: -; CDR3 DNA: TGCGCCAGCAGCTCCGATCCTAGCGGGGGTTACAATGAGCAGTTCTTC; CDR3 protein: CASSSDPSGGYNEQFF
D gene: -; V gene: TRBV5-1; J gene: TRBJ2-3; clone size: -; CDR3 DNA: TGCGCCAGCAGCTTGGGGCCCCCCCAACGCCCCACAGATACGCAGTATTTT; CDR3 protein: CASSLGPPQRPTDTQYF
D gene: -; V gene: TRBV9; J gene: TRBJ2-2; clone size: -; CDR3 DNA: TGTGCCAGCAGCGCCGGGAGTGGCGCCGGGGAGCTGTTTTTT; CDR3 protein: CASSAGSGAGELFF
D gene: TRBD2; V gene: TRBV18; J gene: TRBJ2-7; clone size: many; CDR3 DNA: TGTGCCAGCTCATCCCGCGGGGGACGAGCGGACGAGCAGTACTTC; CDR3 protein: CASSSRGGRADEQYF
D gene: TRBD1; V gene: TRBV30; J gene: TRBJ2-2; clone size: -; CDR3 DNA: TGTGCCTGGGCCCCGGGACAGACGACGAACACCGGGGAGCTGTTTTTT; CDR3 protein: CAWAPGQTTNTGELFF
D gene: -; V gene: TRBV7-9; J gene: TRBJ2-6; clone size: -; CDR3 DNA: TGTGCCAGCAGCTTGGGTGGAGGGGCCAACGTCCTGACTTTC; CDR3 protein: CASSLGGGANVLTF
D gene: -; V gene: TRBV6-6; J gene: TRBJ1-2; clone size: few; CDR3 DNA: TGTGCCAGCAGTTACGGCACCGGGCCCGCTAACTATGGCTACACCTTC; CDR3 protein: CASSYGTGPANYGYTF
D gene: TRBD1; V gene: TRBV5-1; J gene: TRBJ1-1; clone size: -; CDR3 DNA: TGCGCCAGCAGCCCCCGGGACAGGGTTGTTCCTGAAGCTTTCTTT; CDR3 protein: CASSPRDRVVPEAFF
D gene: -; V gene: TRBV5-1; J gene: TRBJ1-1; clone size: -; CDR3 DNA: TGCGCCAGCAGCTCTGGGACGGAGAACACTGAAGCTTTCTTT; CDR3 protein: CASSSGTENTEAFF
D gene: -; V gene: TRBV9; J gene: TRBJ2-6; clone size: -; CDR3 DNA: TGTGCCAGCAGCGTAGCGGCCGGGGACAAAGGGGTGCTTTCTGGGGCCAACGTCCTGACTTTC; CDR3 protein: CASSVAAGDKGVLSGANVLTF
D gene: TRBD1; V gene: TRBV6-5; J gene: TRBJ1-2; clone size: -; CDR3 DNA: TGTGCCAGCAGTACGACAGGGACTAACTATGGCTACACCTTC; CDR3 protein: CASSTTGTNYGYTF
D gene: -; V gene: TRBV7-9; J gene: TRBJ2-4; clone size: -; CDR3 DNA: TGTGCCAGCAGCCCCAGGGGTGGCGGAAACATTCAGTACTTC; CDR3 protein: CASSPRGGGNIQYF
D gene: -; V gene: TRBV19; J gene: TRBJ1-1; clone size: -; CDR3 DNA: TGTGCCACCAGTCCCGGAACTTGGGGCACTGAAGCTTTCTTT; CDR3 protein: CATSPGTWGTEAFF
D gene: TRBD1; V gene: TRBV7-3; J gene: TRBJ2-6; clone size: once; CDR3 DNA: TGTGCCAGCAGCGCCCAGGGGGCTGGGGCCAACGTCCTGACTTTC; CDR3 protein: CASSAQGAGANVLTF
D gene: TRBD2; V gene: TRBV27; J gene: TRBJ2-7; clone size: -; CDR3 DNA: TGTGCCAGCAGTCCAGTAGCGGGGGGGCTGATCGCTAGCTCCTACGAGCAGTACTTC; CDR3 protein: CASSPVAGGLIASSYEQYF
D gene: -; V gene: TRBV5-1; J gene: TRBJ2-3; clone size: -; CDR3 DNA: TGCGCCAGCAGCTTGCTCCCAGCGTTTACAGATACGCAGTATTTT; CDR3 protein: CASSLLPAFTDTQYF
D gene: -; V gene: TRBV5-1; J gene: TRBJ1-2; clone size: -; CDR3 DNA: TGCGCCAGCAGCCAAGCAGGGAACTATGGCTACACCTTC; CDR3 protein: CASSQAGNYGYTF
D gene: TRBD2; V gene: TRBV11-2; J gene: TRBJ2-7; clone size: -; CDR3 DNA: TGTGCCAGCAGCTTAGTTTTGTCTAGCGGGAGTTTCTACGAGCAGTACTTC; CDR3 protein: CASSLVLSSGSFYEQYF
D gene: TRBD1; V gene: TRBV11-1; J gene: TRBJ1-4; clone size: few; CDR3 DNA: TGTGCCAGCAGCGCCTACCAGGGGGCAACTAATGAAAAACTGTTTTTT; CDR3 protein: CASSAYQGATNEKLFF
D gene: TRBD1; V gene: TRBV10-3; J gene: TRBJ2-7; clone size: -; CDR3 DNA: TGTGCCATCAGGAAACAGGGGTCTCGGGACGAGCAGTACTTC; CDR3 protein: CAIRKQGSRDEQYF
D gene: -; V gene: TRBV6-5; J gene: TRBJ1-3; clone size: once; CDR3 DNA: TGTGCCAGCCAGGACGGGGGAAACACCATATATTTT; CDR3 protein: CASQDGGNTIYF
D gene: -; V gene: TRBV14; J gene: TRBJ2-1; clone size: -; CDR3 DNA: TGTGCCAGCAGCCACATCAATGAGCAGTTCTTC; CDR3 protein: CASSHINEQFF
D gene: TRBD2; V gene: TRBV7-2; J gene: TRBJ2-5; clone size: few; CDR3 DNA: TGTGCCAGCAGCTCCGCGGGAGCCCAAGAGACCCAGTACTTC; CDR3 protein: CASSSAGAQETQYF
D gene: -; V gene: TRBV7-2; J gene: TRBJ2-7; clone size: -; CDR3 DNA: TGTGCCAGCAGCGGCGGGAAGATAGGCGGGCAGTACTTC; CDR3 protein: CASSGGKIGGQYF
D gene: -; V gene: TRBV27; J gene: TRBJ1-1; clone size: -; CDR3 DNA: TGTGCCAGCAGTCCCCAGGACAGAACGGGCATGAACACTGAAGCTTTCTTT; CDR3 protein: CASSPQDRTGMNTEAFF
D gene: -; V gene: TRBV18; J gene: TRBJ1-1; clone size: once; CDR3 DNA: TGTGCCAGCTCACTCGCAGGGTCGAACACTGAAGCTTTCTTT; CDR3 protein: CASSLAGSNTEAFF
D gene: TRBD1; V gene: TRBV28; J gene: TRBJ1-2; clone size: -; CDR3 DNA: TGTGCCAGCAGTTTAGGAGGGGGCAACTATGGCTACACCTTC; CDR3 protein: CASSLGGGNYGYTF
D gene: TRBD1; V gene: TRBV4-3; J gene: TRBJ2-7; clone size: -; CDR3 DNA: TGCGCCAGCAGCCAAGATTGGGGACAGGGCGGGCAGTACTTC; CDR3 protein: CASSQDWGQGGQYF
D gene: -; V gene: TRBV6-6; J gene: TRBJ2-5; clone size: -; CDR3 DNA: TGTGCCAGCAGTTCCCACCTAGGACGCCGCGGGGAGACCCAGTACTTC; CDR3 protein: CASSSHLGRRGETQYF
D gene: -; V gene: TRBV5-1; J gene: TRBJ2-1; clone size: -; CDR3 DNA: TGCGCCAGCAGCTTGGGGGTTGGTAATGAGCAGTTCTTC; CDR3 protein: CASSLGVGNEQFF
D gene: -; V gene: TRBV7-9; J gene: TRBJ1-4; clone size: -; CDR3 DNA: TGTGCCAGCAGCCCGGGACCACGCGGGAATGAAAAACTGTTTTTT; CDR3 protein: CASSPGPRGNEKLFF
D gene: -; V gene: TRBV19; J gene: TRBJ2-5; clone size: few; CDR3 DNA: TGTGCCAGTAGTATGAGTCAGGGGCCCCAGTACTTC; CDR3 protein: CASSMSQGPQYF
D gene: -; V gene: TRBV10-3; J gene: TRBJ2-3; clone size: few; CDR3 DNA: TGTGCCATCAGTGAGTCGGGGGTTGTTACGCAGTATTTT; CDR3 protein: CAISESGVVTQYF
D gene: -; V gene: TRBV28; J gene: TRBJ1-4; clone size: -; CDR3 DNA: TGTGCCAGCAGTTCTCAAACTCAGGGAACTAATGAAAAACTGTTTTTT; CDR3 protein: CASSSQTQGTNEKLFF
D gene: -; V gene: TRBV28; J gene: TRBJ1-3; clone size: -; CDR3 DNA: TGTGCCAGCAGTTCGGCGTTCTACTCTGGAAACACCATATATTTT; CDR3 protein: CASSSAFYSGNTIYF
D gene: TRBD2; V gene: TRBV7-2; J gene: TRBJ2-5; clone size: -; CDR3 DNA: TGTGCCAGCCGGGACGGCGGGACTAGCGGGGAGACCCAGTACTTC; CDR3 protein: CASRDGGTSGETQYF
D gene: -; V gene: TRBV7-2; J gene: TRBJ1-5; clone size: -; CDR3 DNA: TGTGCCAGCAGCCGCCAGGGTTCCGTAGGCAATCAGCCCCAGCATTTT; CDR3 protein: CASSRQGSVGNQPQHF
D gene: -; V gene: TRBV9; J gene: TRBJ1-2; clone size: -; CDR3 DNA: TGTGCCAGCAGCGCCAGGGGTAACTATGGCTACACCTTC; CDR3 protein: CASSARGNYGYTF
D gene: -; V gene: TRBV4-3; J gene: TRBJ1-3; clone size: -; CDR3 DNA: TGCGCCAGCAGCCGCCTACTTACCGGGCCTGGAAACACCATATATTTT; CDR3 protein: CASSRLLTGPGNTIYF